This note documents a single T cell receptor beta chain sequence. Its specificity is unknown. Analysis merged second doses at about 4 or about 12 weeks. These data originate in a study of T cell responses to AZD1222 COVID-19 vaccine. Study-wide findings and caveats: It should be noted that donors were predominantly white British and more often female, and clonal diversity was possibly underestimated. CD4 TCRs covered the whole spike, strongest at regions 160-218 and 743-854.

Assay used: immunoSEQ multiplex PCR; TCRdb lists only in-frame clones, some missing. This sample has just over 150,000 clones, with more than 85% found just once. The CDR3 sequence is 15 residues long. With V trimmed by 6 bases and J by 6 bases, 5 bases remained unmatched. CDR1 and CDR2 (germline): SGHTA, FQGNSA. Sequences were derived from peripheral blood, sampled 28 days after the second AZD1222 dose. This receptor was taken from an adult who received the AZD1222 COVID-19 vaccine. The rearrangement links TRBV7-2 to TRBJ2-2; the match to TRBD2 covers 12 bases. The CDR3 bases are TGTGCCAGCAGACAGACTAGCGGGAGCGCCGGGGAGCTGTTTTTT. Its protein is CASRQTSGSAGELFF.